This entry concerns a single T cell receptor beta chain. Repertoires were generated with immunoSEQ multiplex PCR, while TCRdb's copy carries only in-frame clones and drops some. The sample shows approximately 150,000 clones, just over 90% of them seen only once. The source of the sample is a study of blood T cell repertoires in COVID-19. In the study overall: T cells, B-cell-depleted T cells, or PBMCs provided the cDNA or gDNA that served as material.

The CDR3 is 13 amino acids. Trimming took 6 bases from V and 5 from J, leaving 10 bases between them. The gene calls are TRBV12-3 or TRBV12-4 and TRBJ2-2, with a possible D match to TRBD2 (6 bases). This TCR was recovered from a woman in her sixties with COVID-19, enrolled during active disease. The source material was peripheral blood. CDR3 DNA: TGTGCCAGCAGGATCGGGGGTACCGGGGAGCTGTTTTTT. It encodes CASRIGGTGELFF.